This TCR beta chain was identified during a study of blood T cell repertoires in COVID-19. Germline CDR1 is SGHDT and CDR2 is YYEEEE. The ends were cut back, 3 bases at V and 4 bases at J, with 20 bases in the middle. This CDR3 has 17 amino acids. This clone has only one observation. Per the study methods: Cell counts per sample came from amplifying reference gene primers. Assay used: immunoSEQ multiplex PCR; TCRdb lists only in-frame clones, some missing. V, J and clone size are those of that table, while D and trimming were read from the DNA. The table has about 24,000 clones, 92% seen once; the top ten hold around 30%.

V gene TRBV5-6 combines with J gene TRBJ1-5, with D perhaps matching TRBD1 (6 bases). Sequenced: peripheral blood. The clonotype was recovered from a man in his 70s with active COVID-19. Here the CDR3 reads CASSSGQFLGPNQPQHF. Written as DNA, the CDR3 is TGTGCCAGCAGCTCCGGACAGTTTTTGGGGCCGAATCAGCCCCAGCATTTT.